These 6 T cell receptor beta chains were sequenced from one sample in a study of blood T cell repertoires in COVID-19. Method: immunoSEQ multiplex PCR; TCRdb's copy keeps in-frame clones and lacks some. The table records about 100,000 clones, almost 90% of them present only once. What was sequenced was peripheral blood. Source of these receptors: a human donor in a cohort sampled during active COVID-19.

V gene TRBV28 combines with J gene TRBJ1-1; D call uncertain. Germline CDR1 reads MDHEN; CDR2 reads SYDVKM. V lost 11 bases and J lost 0, with 10 bases in between. The CDR3 extends over 12 amino acids. The CDR3 is CASTRLNTEAFF. As DNA, the CDR3 is TGTGCCTCAACTCGTCTGAACACTGAAGCTTTCTTT.

The chain carries TRBV9 and TRBJ2-5; TRBD2 aligns across 8 bases. The length of the CDR3 is 15 residues. J gave up 4 bases and V 3 bases, and 8 bases lay outside the gene matches. The V gene's germline CDR1 is SGDLS and CDR2 YYNGEE. The CDR3 is CASSARREAGETQYF. CDR3 nucleotide sequence: TGTGCCAGCAGCGCTAGGCGGGAGGCAGGAGAGACCCAGTACTTC.

CDR3 sequence: CASSKGQPNTGELFF. In DNA, the CDR3 is TGCGCCAGCAGCAAGGGGCAGCCGAACACCGGGGAGCTGTTTTTT. The rearrangement joins TRBV5-1 to TRBJ2-2; TRBD1 might be the D (5 bases). The germline V and J ends were trimmed by 4 bases and 0 bases, with 10 bases remaining between them. CDR1 is SGHRS, CDR2 YFSETQ, per germline. This CDR3 contains 15 residues. Complete variable domain (other parts from reference TRBV5-1 and TRBJ2-2): KAGVTQTPRYLIKTRGQQVTLSCSPISGHRSVSWYQQTPGQGLQFLFEYFSETQRNKGNFPGRFSGRQFSNSRSEMNVSTLELGDSALYLCASSKGQPNTGELFFGEGSRLTVL.

The chain links TRBV7-2 to TRBJ1-3; TRBD1 aligns across 7 bases. CDR3 length: 17 residues. The germline CDR1 and CDR2 sequences are SGHTA and FQGNSA. The junction had 10 bases not matched to a gene; V was cut back by 5 bases and J by 0 bases. The CDR3, as DNA: TGTGCCAGCAGCGAAAGGCCTCGGGACAGCTCTGGAAACACCATATATTTT. It specifies CASSERPRDSSGNTIYF.

The chain carries TRBV3-1 (or the pseudogene TRBV3-2) and TRBJ2-5; D is ambiguous. Germline V CDR1 and CDR2: LGHDT, YNNKEL (reference sequence). The CDR3 extends over 13 amino acids. V was trimmed by 0 bases and J by 5 bases, leaving 7 bases between them. This chain's CDR3 is CASSQDSQETQYF. In DNA, the CDR3 is TGTGCCAGCAGCCAAGATTCCCAGGAGACCCAGTACTTC.

J is TRBJ1-6 and V is TRBV11-2; 9 nucleotides align to TRBD1. CDR1 and CDR2 from the germline V gene are SGHAT and FQNNGV. The CDR3 spans 19 residues. The V gene end was trimmed by 6 bases and the J gene end by 1 base; junction bases not matched to a gene: 13. The CDR3 spells CASRTPTGGTKSYNSPLHF. CDR3 in DNA: TGTGCCAGCAGAACCCCTACAGGGGGCACTAAGTCCTATAATTCACCCCTCCACTTT.